This T cell receptor (beta chain) was recovered during a study of radiation and T cells in renal cell carcinoma. Time point described: baseline pretreatment blood. Treatment noted: 15 Gy SBRT to primary tumor, nephrectomy 4 weeks later. Findings and limits, study-wide: In blood, top tumor clones expanded by 2 weeks, shrinking by 4.

Repertoires were generated with immunoSEQ multiplex PCR, while TCRdb's copy carries only in-frame clones and drops some. The sample includes 130,000 to 150,000 clones, roughly 90% of them seen just once. As regards this clone: The antigen is undetermined.

Germline V gene lookup returns CDR1 SGDLS and CDR2 YYNGEE. The CDR3 loop spans 15 amino acids. V trimming: 0 bases; J trimming: 7 bases; junction bases outside the gene matches: 10. Sequenced here: blood, sampled from a patient whose treatment included radiotherapy and nephrectomy. The origin of this receptor is a woman aged 70 to 79 with renal cell carcinoma. The chain employs TRBV9 and TRBJ2-7, with 7 bases that match TRBD2. CDR3 residues: CASSVGPGGRDEQYF. In DNA form, the CDR3 reads TGTGCCAGCAGCGTAGGCCCGGGGGGACGCGATGAGCAGTACTTC.